This entry lists 10 T cell receptor beta chains sequenced from one sample in a study of T cell repertoires in cytomegalovirus infection. TCRdb recomputed calls from the reads with MiXCR, one row per CDR3 protein. Of around 450,000 distinct CDR3 sequences listed, about 10% are singletons. Material for sequencing was PBMCs. The receptor set was obtained from a human donor in good health (CMV status not recorded). Some clones in this sample may be carry-over from other donors' samples.

This clonotype was counted between two and nine times. CDR3 residues: CASSQYPGPGELFF. CDR3 nucleotides: TGCGCCAGCAGTCAGTACCCCGGCCCCGGGGAGCTGTTTTTT. The chain uses TRBV23-1 and TRBJ2-2; no clear D gene. TRBV23-1 is filed as an ORF, its function uncertain. The CDR3 has 14 residues. Trimming removed 3 bases from V and 6 bases from J, with 11 bases in between.

This clonotype was seen a few times. The chain links TRBV15 to TRBJ2-1; 11 positions match TRBD1. The trim removed 5 bases at V and 7 bases at J, leaving 13 bases unmatched. This CDR3 region has 17 residues. The germline V gene has CDR1 LNHNV and CDR2 YYDKDF (reference sequence). The CDR3 region has the DNA TGTGCCACCAGCGGGCGGGGGACAGGGGGTGCGACTAATGAGCAGTTCTTC. The encoded protein is CATSGRGTGGATNEQFF.

The sample holds many counts of this clonotype. The chain carries TRBV29-1 and TRBJ2-2, with a weak D call TRBD1 (6 bases). CDR3 length equals 13 residues. Germline values: CDR1 SQVTM, CDR2 ANQGSEA. Trimming removed 7 bases at V and 6 bases at J, with 15 bases between. CDR3 sequence (DNA): TGCAGCGCCCCATTAGGGGGTCCCGGGGAGCTGTTTTTT. Translation gives CSAPLGGPGELFF.

In its sample, this clonotype was seen a few times. The V and J genes are TRBV7-9 and TRBJ1-2, with D perhaps TRBD1 (5 bases). The CDR3 length is 15 residues. Germline V gene sequence: CDR1 SEHNR, CDR2 FQNEAQ (reference sequence). V lost 1 base and J lost 6, with 15 bases in between. In nucleotides, the CDR3 is TGTGCCAGCAGCTTAGGCGCGGGGCGAGGGAATGGCTACACCTTC. Its translation: CASSLGAGRGNGYTF.

This clonotype was recorded only once. The chain links TRBV3-1 to TRBJ2-7; no firm D call. Trimming removed 3 bases from V and 9 bases from J, with 15 bases in between. CDR1 is LGHDT, CDR2 YNNKEL, per germline (reference sequence). This CDR3 has 13 amino acids. CDR3 coding DNA: TGTGCCAGCAGCCAGATCACGGATTCCGTGCAGTACTTC. Protein: CASSQITDSVQYF.

This clonotype showed up many times. V is TRBV7-8 and J is TRBJ1-2; TRBD1 agrees at 9 bases. This CDR3 has 14 residues. The germline gives CDR1 SGHVS, CDR2 FQNEAQ. V dropped 2 bases and J dropped 4; count of bases not matched to a gene: 2. The CDR3 bases are TGTGCCAGCAGCTTACGACAGGGGGGCTATGGCTACACCTTC. Translated, it gives CASSLRQGGYGYTF.

This clonotype was observed at least ten times. The gene calls are TRBV29-1 and TRBJ2-2; weak D call: TRBD1 (6 bases). CDR1 and CDR2 from the germline V gene are SQVTM and ANQGSEA. Trimming removed 3 bases from V and 1 base from J, with 6 bases in between. CDR3 size: 13 residues. This chain's CDR3 is CSVEGQNTGELFF. CDR3 sequence (DNA): TGCAGCGTTGAGGGACAGAACACCGGGGAGCTGTTTTTT.

In this sample, this clonotype turned up many times. In DNA form, the CDR3 reads TGTGCCAGCAGAATCCGATGGACTAGCGGGAGGGCCGTGGCCAAAAACATTCAGTACTTC. Its translation is CASRIRWTSGRAVAKNIQYF. This chain links TRBV28 with TRBJ2-4, with TRBD2 matching 15 bases. CDR1 MDHEN and CDR2 SYDVKM come from the germline V gene. This CDR3 has 20 amino acids. Trimming took 6 bases from V and 1 from J; bases not matched to a gene: 13.

CDR3 in DNA: TGCAGTGGGAATAGCGGGGGTGCCTACGAGCAGTACTTC. Translated: CSGNSGGAYEQYF. The V and J genes are TRBV20-1 and TRBJ2-7; 9 bases match TRBD2. The length of the CDR3 is 13 residues. Trimming cost V 7 bases and J 2 bases; bases outside gene matches: 6. The germline V gene has CDR1 DFQATT and CDR2 SNEGSKA (reference sequence).

Points on this clonotype: Possible read error: a much larger clone is one base away. The chain uses TRBV9 and TRBJ2-1, with D perhaps TRBD2 (6 bases). This CDR3 region has 14 residues. V was cut by 6 bases and J by 4 bases, with 14 bases left in between. CDR1 SGDLS and CDR2 YYNGEE come from the germline V gene. CDR3 sequence (DNA): TGTGCCAGCAAGGCGGGAAGTACTTACAATGAGCAGTTCTTC. Protein: CASKAGSTYNEQFF.